This T cell receptor beta chain is drawn from a study of OX40 agonist ivuxolimab in advanced cancers. Study at large: Clinicians treated patients with ivuxolimab, an agonistic anti-OX40 (CD134) antibody.

The CDR3 runs 13 residues. From germline, CDR1 is ENHRY and CDR2 SYGVKD. V lost 7 bases to trimming and J lost 4 bases, with 10 bases between them. Blood got drawn at baseline, again on cycle 4 day 1, and then on cycle 7 day 1. Assay: immunoSEQ multiplex PCR; the TCRdb copy retains only in-frame clones and omits some. The sample lists fewer than 70,000 clones; less than 95% were seen once. For this clone: What it recognizes is unknown.

General observations from the study: On average, CD8+ T cells showed a greater number of expanded clones than CD4+.

The input for sequencing was CD4+ or CD8+ T cells sorted from blood, taken in a trial of the OX40 agonist ivuxolimab. The rearrangement joins TRBV10-3 to TRBJ1-4, with D tentatively TRBD1 (5 bases). This sequence was found in an adult with an advanced solid tumor such as melanoma, head and neck, liver or kidney cancer. The CDR3 bases are TGTGCCATCACGGCAGGGTTTAATGAAAAACTGTTTTTT. Residues: CAITAGFNEKLFF.